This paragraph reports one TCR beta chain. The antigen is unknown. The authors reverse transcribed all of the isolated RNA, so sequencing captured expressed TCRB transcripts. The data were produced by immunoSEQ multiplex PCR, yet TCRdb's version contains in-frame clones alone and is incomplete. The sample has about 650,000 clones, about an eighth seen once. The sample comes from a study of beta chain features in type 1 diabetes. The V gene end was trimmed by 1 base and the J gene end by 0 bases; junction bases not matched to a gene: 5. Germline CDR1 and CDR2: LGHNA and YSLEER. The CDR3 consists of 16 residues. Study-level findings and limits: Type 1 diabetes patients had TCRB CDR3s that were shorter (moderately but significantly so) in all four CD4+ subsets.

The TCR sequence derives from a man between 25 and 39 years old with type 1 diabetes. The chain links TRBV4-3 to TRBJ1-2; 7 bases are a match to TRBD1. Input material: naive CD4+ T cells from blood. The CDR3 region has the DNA TGCGCCAGCAGCCAAGCGGTGGGACAGACTAACTATGGCTACACCTTC. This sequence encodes CASSQAVGQTNYGYTF.